This T cell receptor beta chain was documented in a study of CDR3 diversity in severe acne. TCRdb itself ran the PCR reads through MiXCR, one entry per CDR3 protein. This sample carries some 84,000 distinct CDR3 sequences, about 50% of them seen once, and the ten largest clones take roughly a tenth. This clonotype appeared many times. The specimen sequenced was blood. This sequence was found in a male donor in good health, serving as a control.

The DNA of the CDR3 is TGCGCCAGCAGCTTGAACGGACTAGCGGGCCGTTACAATGAGCAGTTCTTC. Amino acid sequence: CASSLNGLAGRYNEQFF. The rearrangement links TRBV5-1 to TRBJ2-1; 11 bases are shared with TRBD2. The CDR3 consists of 17 residues. The germline gives CDR1 SGHRS, CDR2 YFSETQ. Trimming at V came to 1 base and at J to 4 bases, leaving 7 bases not matched to a gene. The full variable domain, with the rest looked up from reference TRBV5-1 and TRBJ2-1, is KAGVTQTPRYLIKTRGQQVTLSCSPISGHRSVSWYQQTPGQGLQFLFEYFSETQRNKGNFPGRFSGRQFSNSRSEMNVSTLELGDSALYLCASSLNGLAGRYNEQFFGPGTRLTVL.